These 26 T cell receptor beta chains came from one sample sequenced in a study of CXCR3-negative and CXCR3-positive naive CD8 T cells. These receptors have no identified antigens. TRB cDNA was prepared as libraries by UMI-labeled 5' RACE. After re-calling the 5' RACE reads, TCRdb lists one entry per CDR3 protein, DNA absent. The sample holds approximately 100,000 distinct CDR3 sequences. Overall study results and limits: TRB CDR3s of CXCR3-positive naive cells were more hydrophobic than those of CXCR3-negative naive cells.

The sequenced material came from naive CXCR3+ CD8+ T cells from blood. The subset is: CD45RO-CCR7+CD27+CD95- naive CD8+ T cells expressing CXCR3 (TNR3+). Every receptor here comes from a human donor in good health. Some clones in this sample may be carry-over from other donors' samples.

The rearrangement links TRBV12-3 or TRBV12-4 to TRBJ1-1. The CDR3 length is 14 residues. CDR3 residues: CASTSVAGNTEAFF.

The V call is TRBV4-2, the J call TRBJ1-2; absent DNA, TCRdb's TRBD1 call cannot be checked. CDR3 length: 15 residues. Germline assignment: CDR1 LGHNA and CDR2 YNFKEQ. The CDR3 protein is CASSQNPGDNYGYTF.

This chain joins TRBV5-6 and TRBJ2-1; TCRdb gives TRBD2 as the D gene, but with no DNA this cannot be confirmed. There are 15 residues in the CDR3. From germline, CDR1 is SGHDT and CDR2 YYEEEE. The CDR3 spells CASSLALAGGVEQFF.

This chain connects TRBV9 to TRBJ2-2; the TRBD2 assignment by TCRdb is unverifiable without DNA. This CDR3 has 18 residues. Germline V gene data show CDR1 as SGDLS and CDR2 as YYNGEE. CDR3: CASSVEGSGSSDTGELFF.

CDR3 protein: CASSARDRGVETQYF. This chain uses TRBV7-2 with TRBJ2-5; TCRdb gives TRBD1 as the D gene, but with no DNA this cannot be confirmed. The CDR3 has 15 amino acids. Germline V lookup: CDR1 SGHTA, CDR2 FQGNSA. The full variable domain, in which reference TRBV7-2 and TRBJ2-5 provide the parts outside the CDR3, is GAGVSQSPSNKVTEKGKDVELRCDPISGHTALYWYRQSLGQGLEFLIYFQGNSAPDKSGLPSDRFSAERTGGSVSTLTIQRTQQEDSAVYLCASSARDRGVETQYFGPGTRLLVL.

The chain is built from TRBV10-3 and TRBJ2-3; TCRdb calls TRBD1, which cannot be checked without DNA. The CDR3 contains 14 residues. CDR1 and CDR2 from the germline V gene are ENHRY and SYGVKD. CDR3 protein: CATTPTGTSDTQYF.

V usage is TRBV13 and J usage is TRBJ2-3; the TCRdb call, TRBD1, lacks DNA for checking. There are 16 residues in the CDR3. The germline CDR1 and CDR2 sequences are PRHDT and FYEKMQ (reference sequence). CDR3 loop: CASSLMGEGNADTQYF.

The V call is TRBV6-1, the J call TRBJ1-4. CDR1 and CDR2 from the germline V gene are MNHNS and SASEGT. The CDR3 covers 16 residues. CDR3 amino acids: CASSEWGGSANEKLFF.

The chain carries TRBV10-3 and TRBJ2-7. Germline values: CDR1 ENHRY, CDR2 SYGVKD. This CDR3 comprises 14 residues. CDR3 residues: CAAGQTGSSYEQYF.

The genes are TRBV27 and TRBJ1-5. There are 13 residues in the CDR3. CDR1 is MNHEY and CDR2 is SMNVEV in the germline V gene (reference sequence). CDR3 protein: CASSLSVGQPQHF.

The chain combines TRBV28 with TRBJ2-1. The CDR3 length is 15 residues. Germline V gene lookup returns CDR1 MDHEN and CDR2 SYDVKM. The chain's CDR3 is CASSRPGRPYNEQFF. Filled out from reference TRBV28 and TRBJ2-1, the complete variable domain reads DVKVTQSSRYLVKRTGEKVFLECVQDMDHENMFWYRQDPGLGLRLIYFSYDVKMKEKGDIPEGYSVSREKKERFSLILESASTNQTSMYLCASSRPGRPYNEQFFGPGTRLTVL.

CDR3 sequence reads: CASSFHSQGASGYTF. The V call is TRBV12-3 or TRBV12-4, the J call TRBJ1-2; TCRdb's D call, TRBD1, is unchecked because there is no DNA. This CDR3 region has 15 residues.

The rearrangement links TRBV4-1 to TRBJ2-7; checking the TCRdb D call of TRBD2 is not possible without DNA. Looked up from germline, CDR1 is MGHRA and CDR2 is YSYEKL. The CDR3 totals 15 residues. The CDR3 region is CASSQLPGLVVEQYF.

The chain carries TRBV7-9 and TRBJ1-1. Germline CDR1 SEHNR, CDR2 FQNEAQ (reference sequence). The CDR3 has 15 amino acids. The chain's CDR3 is CASSPVEGGDTEAFF.

The chain's CDR3 is CASSLRDRPIYEQYF. The J gene is TRBJ2-7, the V gene TRBV7-3; TCRdb selects TRBD1, and the lack of DNA leaves this call unchecked. CDR3 size: 15 residues. Germline V gene lookup returns CDR1 SGHTA and CDR2 FQGTGA.

The genes are TRBV24-1 and TRBJ2-1; absent DNA, TCRdb's TRBD1 call cannot be checked. The germline V gene has CDR1 KGHDR and CDR2 SFDVKD. The CDR3 sequence is 13 residues long. CDR3 residues: CATSDLQGHEQFF.

CDR3 residues: CASSYTNLAHEQFF. V usage is TRBV6-5 and J usage is TRBJ2-1; TCRdb indicates TRBD2, and absent DNA this call remains unverified. Germline values: CDR1 MNHEY, CDR2 SVGAGI. This CDR3 contains 14 residues.

This sequence joins TRBV7-9 and TRBJ2-4; TCRdb lists TRBD1, though no DNA is available to test this call. The CDR3 length is 14 residues. Germline CDR1 and CDR2: SEHNR and FQNEAQ (reference sequence). The CDR3 sequence: CASSSRQGIDIQYF.

The chain carries TRBV29-1 and TRBJ1-1; lacking DNA, the TRBD1 call made by TCRdb goes unchecked. CDR1 is SQVTM and CDR2 is ANQGSEA in the germline V gene. The CDR3 runs to 15 residues. The CDR3 protein is CSVGDSHLMNTEAFF. Based on the CDR3 plus reference TRBV29-1 and TRBJ1-1, the full variable domain is SAVISQKPSRDICQRGTSLTIQCQVDSQVTMMFWYRQQPGQSLTLIATANQGSEATYESGFVIDKFPISRPNLTFSTLTVSNMSPEDSSIYLCSVGDSHLMNTEAFFGQGTRLTVV.

The chain links TRBV28 to TRBJ1-1. This CDR3 has 13 residues. Germline lookup yields CDR1 MDHEN and CDR2 SYDVKM. CDR3 in amino acids: CASSHPWDTEAFF.

The chain combines TRBV12-3 or TRBV12-4 with TRBJ2-7. This CDR3 comprises 13 residues. CDR3 protein: CASRYTGAHEQYF.

This sequence joins TRBV20-1 and TRBJ2-7; checking the TCRdb D call of TRBD2 is not possible without DNA. Germline V gene data show CDR1 as DFQATT and CDR2 as SNEGSKA (reference sequence). There are 14 residues in the CDR3. This chain's CDR3 is CSASLGRVAYEQYF.

The V gene is TRBV2, the J gene TRBJ2-3; TCRdb reports TRBD1, a call that lacks DNA to check it against. The germline V gene has CDR1 SNHLY and CDR2 FYNNEI. This CDR3 has 16 amino acids. The CDR3 spells CASSGLGAASTDTQYF.

The chain recombines TRBV7-8 with TRBJ2-7; TCRdb indicates TRBD2, and absent DNA this call remains unverified. Germline V gene sequence: CDR1 SGHVS, CDR2 FQNEAQ. The length of the CDR3 is 17 residues. CDR3 sequence: CASSRTSGTMDSYEQYF.

The rearrangement links TRBV7-2 to TRBJ1-6; without DNA, the TCRdb call of TRBD1 cannot be checked. Germline V gives CDR1 SGHTA, CDR2 FQGNSA. The CDR3 is 14 residues long. CDR3 in amino acids: CASSFQGVNSPLHF.

The rearrangement uses TRBV19 and TRBJ2-7; TCRdb gives TRBD1 as the D gene, but with no DNA this cannot be confirmed. Germline V gene lookup returns CDR1 LNHDA and CDR2 SQIVND (reference sequence). The CDR3 consists of 12 residues. The chain's CDR3 is CASGDTLYEQYF.